Listed here is a single TCR beta chain. Its antigen has not been determined. There are no base qualities to consult, and no much larger clone falls within one base. The collaborating institutions used their own protocols to collect whole blood in K2EDTA tubes. For TCRbeta analysis, collaborators shipped samples in one of three forms: frozen whole blood, isolated PBMCs, or DNA extracted from either of those sample types. TCRbeta CDR3 regions were amplified from genomic DNA by means of the immunoSEQ Assay, a bias-controlled multiplex PCR. Per the source publication's procedure: The number of nucleated cells in each sample was estimated from the amplification of reference gene primers within the assay. To quantify the absolute abundance of each unique TCRbeta CDR3 rearrangement, sequence reads were collapsed and filtered. For each sample, productive Simpson clonality was calculated by taking the square root of Simpson's diversity index across productive rearrangements. TCRdb took over this immuneACCESS table, retaining in-frame rearrangements with V and J assigned. Such tables are incomplete; in checked studies, under half of the missing clones stem from an unresolved V gene, and the remainder is unexplained. That table gives V, J and clone size, and the DNA gave D and trimming. The sample yields about 26,000 clones; 92% were counted once. The ten largest clones take up approximately 3% of the sample.

V is reduced by 4 bases and J by 1 base, leaving a spacing of 7 bases between them. The CDR3 has 13 amino acids, counting the end cysteine and phenylalanine. The entry retains the CDR3 DNA only, 39 bases that are in frame from base 1. CDR1 is given as SGHDN and CDR2 as FVKESK, both from the germline V gene. This entry is derived from a study of blood T cell repertoires in COVID-19 (dated by TCRdb to between 2020 and 2021). Looking at the study overall: Samples covering the acute and convalescent phases of COVID-19 were provided by collaborators in the United States, Italy and Spain. The prospective study material was composed of cDNA or gDNA derived from T cells, B-cell-depleted T cells, or PBMCs. The dataset comprised deeply sampled blood TCRbeta repertoires from subjects exposed to, actively infected with, or recovered from COVID-19. The repertoires were released in a freely available public database intended as a resource for research on the immune response to SARS-CoV-2. The samples were drawn from the first 160 participants of the ongoing ImmuneRACE study and from 950 to 1,500 subjects provided by 6 global collaborators. The sample metadata nearly always contained a de-identified subject ID, COVID-19 status, age in years and sex. Where available, HLA class I and class II types were taken from metadata supplied by the sample provider and were not determined by assay-based typing. What the authors observed across the whole study: The quantity of clinical and demographic metadata differed by source and by participant and was supplied without curation.

The TCR sequence derives from a human donor in a cohort sampled during active COVID-19. The sequence joins TRBV14 to TRBJ1-1, with the D gene not confidently named. Sequencing was carried out using peripheral blood. The CDR3 region: CASSRDWNTEAFF. The DNA is TGTGCCAGCAGCCGCGACTGGAACACTGAAGCTTTCTTT. Where the CDR3 stops, the reference TRBV14 and TRBJ1-1 genes take over; the full variable domain is EAGVTQFPSHSVIEKGQTVTLRCDPISGHDNLYWYRRVMGKEIKFLLHFVKESKQDESGMPNNRFLAERTGGTYSTLKVQPAELEDSGVYFCASSRDWNTEAFFGQGTRLTVV.